This passage covers 8 T cell receptor beta chains from one sample sequenced in a study of CD4+ T cells in melanoma. Data came from immunoSEQ multiplex PCR; TCRdb stores just in-frame clones and leaves some out. The sample comprises about 50,000 clones, 80% to 90% of which are singletons, and approximately 10% rests with the top ten. The sequenced sample was peripheral blood. These receptors were taken from a human donor with melanoma.

The chain recombines TRBV9 with TRBJ1-6, with TRBD1 as a possible D gene (5 bases). This CDR3 is 15 amino acids long. The ends were cut back, 3 bases at V and 8 bases at J, with 15 bases in the middle. CDR1 and CDR2 from the germline V gene are SGDLS and YYNGEE. The CDR3 sequence: CASSGPTGLDSPLHF. DNA of the CDR3: TGTGCCAGCAGCGGACCCACGGGACTCGATTCACCCCTCCACTTT. Full variable domain (outside the CDR3, taken from reference TRBV9 and TRBJ1-6): DSGVTQTPKHLITATGQRVTLRCSPRSGDLSVYWYQQSLDQGLQFLIQYYNGEERAKGNILERFSAQQFPDLHSELNLSSLELGDSALYFCASSGPTGLDSPLHFGNGTRLTVT.

The chain couples TRBV11-3 to TRBJ2-1; no clear D gene. V was shortened by 4 bases and J by 8 bases, with 24 bases between the two germline ends. This CDR3 contains 17 residues. Germline values: CDR1 SGHNT, CDR2 YENEEA. In DNA form, the CDR3 reads TGTGCCAGCAGCTCCAATCCTCCGTCTCAGGAAGAATATGAGCAGTTCTTC. Residues: CASSSNPPSQEEYEQFF.

The chain employs TRBV11-3 and TRBJ2-2; 7 nucleotides align to TRBD1. V shed 5 bases and J 6 bases; nucleotides not matched to a gene: 21. This CDR3 region has 19 residues. Looked up from germline, CDR1 is SGHNT and CDR2 is YENEEA. This CDR3 is CASSPHQGDGQGKAGELFF. In nucleotides, the CDR3 is TGTGCCAGCAGCCCACATCAGGGGGATGGTCAGGGGAAGGCCGGGGAGCTGTTTTTT. The whole variable domain, filled in from reference TRBV11-3 and TRBJ2-2, reads EAGVVQSPRYKIIEKKQPVAFWCNPISGHNTLYWYLQNLGQGPELLIRYENEEAVDDSQLPKDRFSAERLKGVDSTLKIQPAELGDSAVYLCASSPHQGDGQGKAGELFFGEGSRLTVL.

The chain employs TRBV11-2 and TRBJ2-1; D is unresolved. CDR3 length equals 13 residues. Germline CDR1 and CDR2: SGHAT and FQNNGV. V lost 1 base and J 1 base, leaving 2 bases between the germline ends. The DNA for the CDR3 is TGTGCCAGCAGCTTAGGGTCCTACAATGAGCAGTTCTTC. Amino acids: CASSLGSYNEQFF.

This chain joins TRBV7-9 and TRBJ1-5; TRBD1 matches at 7 bases. The CDR3 runs 16 residues. Germline lookup yields CDR1 SEHNR and CDR2 FQNEAQ (reference sequence). V trimming: 1 base; J trimming: 3 bases; junction bases outside the gene matches: 6. In nucleotides, the CDR3 is TGTGCCAGCAGCTTAGAGGGGGCGTCGATCAATCAGCCCCAGCATTTT. Translated: CASSLEGASINQPQHF.

The table lists this clone with a few counts. V usage is TRBV2 and J usage is TRBJ1-2; D remains unclear. The CDR3 sequence is 12 residues long. V was clipped by 6 bases and J by 3 bases, with 8 bases between them. Germline V gene lookup returns CDR1 SNHLY and CDR2 FYNNEI. CDR3 amino acids: CASSRTDYGYTF. The CDR3, as DNA: TGTGCCAGCAGCCGGACTGACTATGGCTACACCTTC.

This chain connects TRBV9 to TRBJ2-7, with 9 bases lining up with TRBD1. Germline V gives CDR1 SGDLS, CDR2 YYNGEE. V shed 3 bases and J 3 bases; nucleotides not matched to a gene: 4. This CDR3 contains 14 residues. The CDR3 DNA follows: TGTGCCAGCAGCGGTGGGGACAGGGTCTACGAGCAGTACTTC. Translated, it gives CASSGGDRVYEQYF.

This chain joins TRBV6-5 and TRBJ2-7; D might be TRBD1 or TRBD2, each matching 5 bases. The V gene's germline CDR1 is MNHEY and CDR2 SVGAGI. The V end lost 0 bases, the J end lost 4 bases, and 13 bases lay between the germline ends. The CDR3 length is 15 residues. CDR3 sequence: CASSYSGRRRYEQYF. In DNA, the CDR3 is TGTGCCAGCAGTTACTCGGGACGGCGTCGGTACGAGCAGTACTTC.